The sample holds a few counts of the clone carrying this T cell receptor (beta chain). The TCRbeta library was prepared with unique molecular identifiers. TCRdb used MiXCR to reprocess the PCR reads, holding one entry per CDR3 protein. The table records 780,000 or so distinct CDR3 sequences, roughly 15% of them present only once. The data were obtained in a study of T-cell reconstitution after alpha-beta-depleted transplantation in children. V lost 4 bases and J lost 5, with 23 bases in between. This CDR3 region has 17 residues. CDR1 and CDR2 from the germline V gene are SGHVS and FQNEAQ. The receptor's source is a male patient under 18 who had a stem cell transplant for acute lymphoblastic leukemia, so the T cells may come from the graft donor. The chain recombines TRBV7-8 with TRBJ2-5; possibly TRBD1 for D (5 bases). The sample was PBMCs, mostly from graft donor cells, taken 360 days after TCRalphabeta/CD19-depleted stem cell transplant. In DNA, the CDR3 is TGTGCCAGCAGCTCCCACAACGCAGGCAGGGCCCGGGAGACCCAGTACTTC. It translates to CASSSHNAGRARETQYF.